These 4 T cell receptor beta chains came from one sample sequenced in a study of regulatory T cells in long-lasting Graves disease. Time point here: newly diagnosed GD, antithyroid drugs for less than 3 months. The TCR library used RNA extracted from PBMCs. Arm-PCR with iRepertoire HTBI primers amplified the CDR3 regions for these TCR beta libraries. TCRdb passed the multiplex PCR reads through MiXCR, listing each CDR3 protein once. The sample includes about 620,000 distinct CDR3 sequences, approximately 15% seen only once; the top ten take approximately 20%. These data were also reused for a study on T cells in Graves' hyperthyroidism and ophthalmopathy.

The material was peripheral blood mononuclear cells (PBMCs), obtained at new diagnosis, from a patient treated with antithyroid drugs. These receptors originate from a woman between 25 and 40 years old with Graves disease.

This chain uses TRBV28 with TRBJ2-5; 7 nucleotides line up with TRBD2. Germline values: CDR1 MDHEN, CDR2 SYDVKM. With 2 bases clipped from V and 4 bases from J, the junction kept 10 bases outside the gene matches. The CDR3 is 16 amino acids. The CDR3 DNA reads TGTGCCAGCAGTTTAGGGAGCGGGGCGGTGGGAGAGACCCAGTACTTC. Protein: CASSLGSGAVGETQYF.

This clonotype was seen at least ten times. The J gene is TRBJ1-1, the V gene TRBV5-1; D not resolved. Trimming pared 6 bases from V and 3 bases from J, leaving 15 bases between. Germline V gene data show CDR1 as SGHRS and CDR2 as YFSETQ. The CDR3 sequence is 14 residues long. The CDR3, as DNA: TGCGCCAGCACCTACTCCGGATCGGACACTGAAGCTTTCTTT. Residues: CASTYSGSDTEAFF.

On this clonotype itself: A read error may explain this, as a much larger clone is one base away. The chain links TRBV20-1 to TRBJ2-7, with 8 bases lining up with TRBD2. CDR1 and CDR2 (germline): DFQATT, SNEGSKA (reference sequence). The CDR3 contains 16 residues. V was pared by 7 bases and J by 7 bases, with 21 bases of the junction left unmatched. For the CDR3, the DNA is TGCAGTGTGGGACCAGCGGGAGTCCCTACGAGAGGAGAGCAGTACTTC. Amino acids: CSVGPAGVPTRGEQYF.

The chain links TRBV19 to TRBJ1-5; D is ambiguous. Trimming stripped 3 bases from V and 0 bases from J, with 15 bases between. CDR3 length equals 17 residues. Germline V gene lookup returns CDR1 LNHDA and CDR2 SQIVND (reference sequence). The CDR3, as DNA: TGTGCCAGTAGTATGGGTCGGAGGGCATATAGCAATCAGCCCCAGCATTTT. Protein: CASSMGRRAYSNQPQHF. The complete variable domain, with remaining parts taken from reference TRBV19 and TRBJ1-5, reads DGGITQSPKYLFRKEGQNVTLSCEQNLNHDAMYWYRQDPGQGLRLIYYSQIVNDFQKGDIAEGYSVSREKKESFPLTVTSAQKNPTAFYLCASSMGRRAYSNQPQHFGDGTRLSIL.